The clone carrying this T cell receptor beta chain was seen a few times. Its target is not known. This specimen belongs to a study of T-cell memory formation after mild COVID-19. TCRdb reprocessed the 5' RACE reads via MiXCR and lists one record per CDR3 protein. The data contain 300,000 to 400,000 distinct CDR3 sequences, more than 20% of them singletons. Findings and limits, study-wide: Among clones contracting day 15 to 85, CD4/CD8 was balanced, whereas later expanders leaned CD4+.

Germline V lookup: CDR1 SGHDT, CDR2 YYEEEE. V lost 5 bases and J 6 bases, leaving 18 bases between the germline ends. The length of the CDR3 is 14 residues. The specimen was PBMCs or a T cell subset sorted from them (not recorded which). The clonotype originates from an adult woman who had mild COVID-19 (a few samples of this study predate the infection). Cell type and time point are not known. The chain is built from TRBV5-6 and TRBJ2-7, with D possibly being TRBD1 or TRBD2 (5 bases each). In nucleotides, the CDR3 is TGTGCCAGCAGTTTCCCTGGGACGGCCTCCGAGCAGTACTTC. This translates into CASSFPGTASEQYF.